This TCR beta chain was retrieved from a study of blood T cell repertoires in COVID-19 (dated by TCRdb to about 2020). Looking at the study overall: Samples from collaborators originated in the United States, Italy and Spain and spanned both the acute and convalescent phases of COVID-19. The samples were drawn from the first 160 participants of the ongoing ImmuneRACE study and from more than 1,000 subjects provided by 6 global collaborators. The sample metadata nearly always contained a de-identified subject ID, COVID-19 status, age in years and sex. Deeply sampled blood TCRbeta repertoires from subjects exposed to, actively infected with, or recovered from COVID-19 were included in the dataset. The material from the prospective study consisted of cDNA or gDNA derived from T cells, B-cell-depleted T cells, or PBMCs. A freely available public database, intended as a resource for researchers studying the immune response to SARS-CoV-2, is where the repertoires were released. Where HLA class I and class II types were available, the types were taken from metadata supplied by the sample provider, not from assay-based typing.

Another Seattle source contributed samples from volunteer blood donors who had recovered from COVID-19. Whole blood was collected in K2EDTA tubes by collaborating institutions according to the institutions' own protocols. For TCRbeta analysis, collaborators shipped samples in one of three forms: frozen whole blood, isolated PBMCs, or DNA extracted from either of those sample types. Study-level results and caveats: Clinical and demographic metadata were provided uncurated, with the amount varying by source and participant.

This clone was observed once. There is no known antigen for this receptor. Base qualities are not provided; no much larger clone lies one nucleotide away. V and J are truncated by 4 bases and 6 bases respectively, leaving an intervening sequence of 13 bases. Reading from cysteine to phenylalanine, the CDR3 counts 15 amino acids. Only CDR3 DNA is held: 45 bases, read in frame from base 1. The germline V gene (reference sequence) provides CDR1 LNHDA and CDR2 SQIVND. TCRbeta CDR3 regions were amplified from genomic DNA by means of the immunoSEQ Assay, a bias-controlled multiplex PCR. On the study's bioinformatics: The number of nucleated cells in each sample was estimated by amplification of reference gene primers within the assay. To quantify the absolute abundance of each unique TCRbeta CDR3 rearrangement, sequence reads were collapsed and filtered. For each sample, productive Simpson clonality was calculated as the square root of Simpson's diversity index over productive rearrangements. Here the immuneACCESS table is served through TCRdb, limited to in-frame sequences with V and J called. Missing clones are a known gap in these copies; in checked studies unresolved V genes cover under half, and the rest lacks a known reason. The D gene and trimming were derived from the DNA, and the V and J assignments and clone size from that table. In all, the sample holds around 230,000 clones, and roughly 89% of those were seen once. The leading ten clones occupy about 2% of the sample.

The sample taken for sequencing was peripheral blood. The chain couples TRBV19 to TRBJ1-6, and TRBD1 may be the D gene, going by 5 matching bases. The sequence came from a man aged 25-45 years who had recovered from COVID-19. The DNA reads TGTGCCAGTAGTACGACTCAGGGCCTTAATTCACCCCTCCACTTT. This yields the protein CASSTTQGLNSPLHF.